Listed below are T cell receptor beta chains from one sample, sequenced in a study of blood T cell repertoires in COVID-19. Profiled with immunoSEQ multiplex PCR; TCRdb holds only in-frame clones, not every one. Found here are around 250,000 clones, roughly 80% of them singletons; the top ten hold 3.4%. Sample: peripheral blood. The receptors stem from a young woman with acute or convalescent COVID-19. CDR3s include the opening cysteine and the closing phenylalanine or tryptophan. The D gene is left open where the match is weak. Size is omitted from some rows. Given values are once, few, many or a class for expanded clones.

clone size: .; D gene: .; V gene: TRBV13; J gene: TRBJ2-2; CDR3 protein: CASSLPLGTEGRSSTGELFF; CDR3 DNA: TGTGCCAGCAGCTTGCCTTTGGGGACGGAGGGCCGGAGTAGTACCGGGGAGCTGTTTTTT
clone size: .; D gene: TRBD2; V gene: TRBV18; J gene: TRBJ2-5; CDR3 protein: CASSRGGRAEETQYF; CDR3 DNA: TGTGCCAGCTCACGGGGCGGGAGGGCCGAAGAGACCCAGTACTTC
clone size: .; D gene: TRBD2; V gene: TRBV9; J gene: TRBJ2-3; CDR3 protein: CASSPNAGEGTDTQYF; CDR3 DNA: TGTGCCAGCAGCCCCAATGCGGGAGAGGGGACAGATACGCAGTATTTT
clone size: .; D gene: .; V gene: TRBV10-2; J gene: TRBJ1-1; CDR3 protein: CASSNGQSYVAFF; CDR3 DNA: TGCGCCAGCAGTAACGGACAGTCCTACGTGGCTTTCTTT
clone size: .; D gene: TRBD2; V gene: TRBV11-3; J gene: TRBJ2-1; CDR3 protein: CASSLTSGGNNEQFF; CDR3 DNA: TGTGCCAGCAGCTTAACTAGCGGGGGGAACAATGAGCAGTTCTTC
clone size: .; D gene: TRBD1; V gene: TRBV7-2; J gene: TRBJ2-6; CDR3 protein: CASSPFGTGGAGANVLTF; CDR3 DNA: TGTGCCAGCAGCCCGTTCGGGACAGGGGGCGCTGGGGCCAACGTCCTGACTTTC
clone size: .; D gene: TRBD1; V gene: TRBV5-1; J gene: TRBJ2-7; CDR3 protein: CASSKAPDRDYEQYF; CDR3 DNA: TGCGCCAGCAGCAAGGCCCCGGACAGGGACTACGAGCAGTACTTC
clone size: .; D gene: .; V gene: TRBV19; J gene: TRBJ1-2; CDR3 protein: CASSIEYRLNYGYTF; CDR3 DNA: TGTGCCAGTAGTATAGAGTACAGGCTTAACTATGGCTACACCTTC
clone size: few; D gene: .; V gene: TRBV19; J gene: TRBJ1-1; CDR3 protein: CASSPSTGRAEAFF; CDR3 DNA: TGTGCCAGTAGTCCGTCCACAGGGAGGGCTGAAGCTTTCTTT
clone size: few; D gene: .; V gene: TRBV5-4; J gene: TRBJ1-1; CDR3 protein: CASSLGALTEAFF; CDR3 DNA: TGTGCCAGCAGCTTGGGGGCGCTCACTGAAGCTTTCTTT
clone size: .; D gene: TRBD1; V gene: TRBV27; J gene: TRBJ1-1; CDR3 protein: CASSVTGGTEAFF; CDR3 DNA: TGTGCCAGCAGTGTCACAGGGGGCACTGAAGCTTTCTTT
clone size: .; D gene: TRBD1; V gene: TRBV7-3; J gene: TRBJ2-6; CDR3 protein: CASSPKGGQVLSGANVLTF; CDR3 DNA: TGTGCCAGCTCCCCAAAGGGGGGACAGGTCCTCTCTGGGGCCAACGTCCTGACTTTC
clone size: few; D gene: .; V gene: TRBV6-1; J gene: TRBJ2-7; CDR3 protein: CASSDGDFSYEQYF; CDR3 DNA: TGTGCCAGCAGTGATGGGGACTTCTCCTACGAGCAGTACTTC
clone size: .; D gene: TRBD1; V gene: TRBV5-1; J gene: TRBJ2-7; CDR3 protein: CASSLDGTVPTYEQYF; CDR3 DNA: TGCGCCAGCAGCTTGGATGGGACAGTCCCAACCTACGAGCAGTACTTC
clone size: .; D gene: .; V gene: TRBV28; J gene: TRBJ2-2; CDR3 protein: CASSRIEGLDTGELFF; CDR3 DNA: TGTGCCAGCAGCAGAATCGAGGGTCTGGACACCGGGGAGCTGTTTTTT
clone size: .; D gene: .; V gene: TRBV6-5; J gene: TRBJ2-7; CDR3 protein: CASKLDGERNEQYF; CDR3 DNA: TGTGCCAGCAAGTTGGACGGGGAACGGAACGAGCAGTACTTC
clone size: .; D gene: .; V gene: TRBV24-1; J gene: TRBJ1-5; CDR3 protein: CATSVGGSQYSNQPQHF; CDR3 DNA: TGTGCCACCAGTGTAGGCGGCAGCCAATATAGCAATCAGCCCCAGCATTTT
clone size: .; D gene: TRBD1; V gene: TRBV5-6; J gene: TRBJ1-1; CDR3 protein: CASSFSPGGHTEAFF; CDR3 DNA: TGTGCCAGCAGCTTCTCTCCAGGGGGCCACACTGAAGCTTTCTTT
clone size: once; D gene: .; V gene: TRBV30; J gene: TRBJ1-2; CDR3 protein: CAWSVGPHGNGYTF; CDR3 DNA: TGTGCCTGGAGTGTAGGCCCCCACGGGAACGGCTACACCTTC
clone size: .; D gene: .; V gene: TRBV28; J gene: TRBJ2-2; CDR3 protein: CASSSLGTGNTGELFF; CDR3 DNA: TGTGCCAGCAGTTCCCTAGGTACAGGTAACACCGGGGAGCTGTTTTTT
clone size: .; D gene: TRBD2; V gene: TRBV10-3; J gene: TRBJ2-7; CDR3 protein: CAISETAEREITYEQYF; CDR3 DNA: TGTGCCATCAGCGAGACGGCTGAGCGGGAGATTACCTACGAGCAGTACTTC
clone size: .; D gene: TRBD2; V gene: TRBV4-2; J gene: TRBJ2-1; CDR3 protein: CASSQPLAGGHGEQFF; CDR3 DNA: TGTGCCAGCAGCCAGCCACTAGCGGGAGGACATGGTGAGCAGTTCTTC
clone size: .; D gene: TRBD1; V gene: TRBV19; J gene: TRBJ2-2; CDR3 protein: CASRHRGTGELFF; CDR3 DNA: TGTGCCAGTAGGCACAGGGGAACCGGGGAGCTGTTTTTT
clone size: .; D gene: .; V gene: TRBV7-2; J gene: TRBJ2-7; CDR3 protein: CASSLVGVAYEQYF; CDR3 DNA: TGTGCCAGCAGCTTAGTAGGGGTAGCCTACGAGCAGTACTTC
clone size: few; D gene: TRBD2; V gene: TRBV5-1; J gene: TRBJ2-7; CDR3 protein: CASSFSLAASYEQYF; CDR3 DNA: TGCGCCAGCAGCTTCAGCCTAGCGGCCAGCTACGAGCAGTACTTC
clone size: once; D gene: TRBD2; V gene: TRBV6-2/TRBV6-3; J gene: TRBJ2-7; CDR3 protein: CASSSLAGGYEQYF; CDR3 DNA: TGTGCCAGCAGTTCCCTAGCGGGAGGGTATGAGCAGTACTTC
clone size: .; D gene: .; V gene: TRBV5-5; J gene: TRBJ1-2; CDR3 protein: CASSLDQGYGYTF; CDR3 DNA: TGTGCCAGCAGCTTGGACCAGGGCTATGGCTACACCTTC
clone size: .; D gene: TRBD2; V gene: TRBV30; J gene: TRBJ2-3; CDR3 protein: CACHLGGNTQYF; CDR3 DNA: TGTGCCTGCCACCTGGGGGGGAATACGCAGTATTTT
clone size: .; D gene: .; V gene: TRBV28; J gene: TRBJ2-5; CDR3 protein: CASSLPQTGTEETQYF; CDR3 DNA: TGTGCCAGCAGCCTTCCGCAGACAGGGACTGAAGAGACCCAGTACTTC
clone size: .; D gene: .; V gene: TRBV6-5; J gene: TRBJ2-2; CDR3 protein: CASSYGTMNTGELFF; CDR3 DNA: TGTGCCAGCAGTTATGGGACAATGAACACCGGGGAGCTGTTTTTT
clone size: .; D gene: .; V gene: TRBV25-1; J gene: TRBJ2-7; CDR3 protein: CASSSEDRNPSYEQYF; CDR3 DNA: TGTGCCAGCAGTTCGGAAGACAGGAACCCCTCCTACGAGCAGTACTTC
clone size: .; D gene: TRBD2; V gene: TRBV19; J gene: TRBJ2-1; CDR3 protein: CASSMLAGGEQFF; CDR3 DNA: TGTGCCAGTAGTATGCTAGCGGGAGGTGAGCAGTTCTTC
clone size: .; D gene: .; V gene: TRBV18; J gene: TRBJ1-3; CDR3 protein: CASSPNRFGQTGNTIYF; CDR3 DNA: TGTGCCAGCTCACCAAACCGTTTTGGGCAGACTGGAAACACCATATATTTT
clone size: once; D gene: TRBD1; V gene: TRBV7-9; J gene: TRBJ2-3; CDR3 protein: CASSLLVHRGADTQYF; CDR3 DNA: TGTGCCAGCAGCTTACTGGTTCACAGGGGCGCAGATACGCAGTATTTT
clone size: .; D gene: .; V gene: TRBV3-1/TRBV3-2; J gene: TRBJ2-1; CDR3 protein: CASSRTDNEQFF; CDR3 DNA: TGTGCCAGCAGCAGGACAGATAATGAGCAGTTCTTC
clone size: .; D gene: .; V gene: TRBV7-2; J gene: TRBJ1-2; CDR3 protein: CASSLAAGTGPRGYTF; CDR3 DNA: TGTGCCAGCAGCTTAGCGGCAGGCACAGGGCCCCGTGGCTACACCTTC
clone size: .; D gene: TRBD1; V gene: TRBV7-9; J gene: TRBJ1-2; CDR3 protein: CASSFMEGAIYGYTF; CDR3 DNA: TGTGCCAGCAGCTTTATGGAGGGGGCCATCTATGGCTACACCTTC
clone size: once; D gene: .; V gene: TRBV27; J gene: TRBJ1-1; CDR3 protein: CASRLRGGNTEAFF; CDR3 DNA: TGTGCCAGCAGATTAAGGGGGGGGAACACTGAAGCTTTCTTT
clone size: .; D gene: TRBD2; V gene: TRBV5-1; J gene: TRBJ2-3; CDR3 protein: CASSGTGTTTADTQYF; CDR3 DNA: TGCGCCAGCAGCGGGACCGGGACTACCACCGCAGATACGCAGTATTTT
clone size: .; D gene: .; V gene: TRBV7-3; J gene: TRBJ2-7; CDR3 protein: CASSLGPGNPYEQYF; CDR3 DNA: TGTGCCAGCAGCTTAGGCCCCGGGAATCCCTACGAGCAGTACTTC
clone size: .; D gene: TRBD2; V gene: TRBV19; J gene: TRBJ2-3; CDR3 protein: CASSYSLAGGTDTQYF; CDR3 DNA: TGTGCCAGTAGCTATTCACTAGCGGGAGGTACAGATACGCAGTATTTT
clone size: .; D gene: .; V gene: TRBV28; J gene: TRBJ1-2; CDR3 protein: CASSFPGVNYGYTF; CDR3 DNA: TGTGCCAGCAGTTTCCCCGGGGTCAACTATGGCTACACCTTC
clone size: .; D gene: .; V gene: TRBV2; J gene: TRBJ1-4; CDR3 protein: CASSEQRVEKLFF; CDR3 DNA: TGTGCCAGCAGTGAGCAGAGGGTTGAAAAACTGTTTTTT
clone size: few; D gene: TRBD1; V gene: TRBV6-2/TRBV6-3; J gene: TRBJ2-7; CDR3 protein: CASSYLQGAGYEQYF; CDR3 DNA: TGTGCCAGCAGTTACTTACAGGGGGCAGGTTACGAGCAGTACTTC
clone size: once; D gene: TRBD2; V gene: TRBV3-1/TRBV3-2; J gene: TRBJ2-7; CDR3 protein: CASSQDSAGGREQYF; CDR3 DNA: TGTGCCAGCAGCCAAGATTCAGCGGGAGGGAGGGAGCAGTACTTC
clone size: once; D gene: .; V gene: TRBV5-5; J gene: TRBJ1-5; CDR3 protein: CASSSLTTSNQPQHF; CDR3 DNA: TGTGCCAGCAGCTCCCTGACAACGAGCAATCAGCCCCAGCATTTT
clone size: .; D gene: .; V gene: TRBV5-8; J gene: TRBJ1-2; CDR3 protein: CASSFGATGYTF; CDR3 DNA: TGTGCCAGCAGCTTCGGTGCTACGGGCTACACCTTC
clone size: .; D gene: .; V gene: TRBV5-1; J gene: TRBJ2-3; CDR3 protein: CASSSGTSTDTQYF; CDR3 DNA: TGCGCCAGCAGCTCCGGGACATCAACAGATACGCAGTATTTT
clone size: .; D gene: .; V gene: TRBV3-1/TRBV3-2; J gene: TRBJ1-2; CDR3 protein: CASSQEGGLGYTF; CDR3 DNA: TGTGCCAGCAGCCAAGAAGGCGGCCTTGGCTACACCTTC
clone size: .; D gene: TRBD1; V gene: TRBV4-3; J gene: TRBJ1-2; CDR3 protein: CASSQVTGGTRGYTF; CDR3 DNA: TGCGCCAGCAGCCAAGTTACAGGGGGCACTCGTGGCTACACCTTC
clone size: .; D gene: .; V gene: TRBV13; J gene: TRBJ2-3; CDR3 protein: CASSPEDTKSTDTQYF; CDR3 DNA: TGTGCCAGCAGCCCGGAGGATACCAAATCGACAGATACGCAGTATTTT
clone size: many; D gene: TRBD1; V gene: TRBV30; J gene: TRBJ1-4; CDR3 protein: CAWAQGANEKLFF; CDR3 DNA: TGTGCCTGGGCACAGGGGGCGAATGAAAAACTGTTTTTT
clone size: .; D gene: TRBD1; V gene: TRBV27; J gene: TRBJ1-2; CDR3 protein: CASSSQDRAANYGYTF; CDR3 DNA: TGTGCCAGCAGTTCCCAGGACAGGGCTGCTAACTATGGCTACACCTTC
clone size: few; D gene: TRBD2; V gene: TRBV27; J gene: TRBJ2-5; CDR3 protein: CASSLSVAGQPQETQYF; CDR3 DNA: TGTGCCAGCAGTTTATCGGTAGCGGGGCAACCGCAAGAGACCCAGTACTTC
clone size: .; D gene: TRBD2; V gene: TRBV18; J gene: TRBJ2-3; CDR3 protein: CASSKGTIESTDTQYF; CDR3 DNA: TGTGCCAGCTCAAAGGGGACTATTGAGAGCACAGATACGCAGTATTTT
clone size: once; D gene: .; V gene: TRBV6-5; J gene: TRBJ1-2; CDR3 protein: CASSYSGGGYTF; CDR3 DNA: TGTGCCAGCAGTTACTCCGGGGGTGGCTACACCTTC
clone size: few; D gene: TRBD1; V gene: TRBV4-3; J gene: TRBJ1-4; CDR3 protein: CASSQDGPDRVDEKLFF; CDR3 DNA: TGCGCCAGCAGCCAAGACGGACCTGACAGGGTCGATGAAAAACTGTTTTTT
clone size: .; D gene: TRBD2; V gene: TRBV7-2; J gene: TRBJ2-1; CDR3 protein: CASSSSTYSGRNEQFF; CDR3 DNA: TGTGCCAGCAGCTCCTCAACCTATAGCGGGAGGAATGAGCAGTTCTTC